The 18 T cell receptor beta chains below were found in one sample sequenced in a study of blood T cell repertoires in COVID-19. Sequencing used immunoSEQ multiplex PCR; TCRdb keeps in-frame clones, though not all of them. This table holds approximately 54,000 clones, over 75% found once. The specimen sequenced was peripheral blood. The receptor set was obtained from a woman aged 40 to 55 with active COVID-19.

CDR3 sequence reads: CASSPRTGNYGYTF. In DNA form, the CDR3 reads TGTGCCAGCAGTCCTAGGACAGGCAACTATGGCTACACCTTC. The chain joins TRBV6-5 to TRBJ1-2; 7 bases fit TRBD1. Germline V lookup: CDR1 MNHEY, CDR2 SVGAGI. V dropped 5 bases and J dropped 2; count of bases not matched to a gene: 5. The CDR3 extends over 14 amino acids.

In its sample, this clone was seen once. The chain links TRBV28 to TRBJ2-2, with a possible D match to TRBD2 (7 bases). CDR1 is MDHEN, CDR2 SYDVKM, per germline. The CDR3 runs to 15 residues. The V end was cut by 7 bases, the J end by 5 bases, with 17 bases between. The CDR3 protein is CASKTAGARTGELFF. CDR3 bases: TGTGCCAGCAAAACGGCGGGGGCGCGAACCGGGGAGCTGTTTTTT. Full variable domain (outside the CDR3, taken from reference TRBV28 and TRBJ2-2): DVKVTQSSRYLVKRTGEKVFLECVQDMDHENMFWYRQDPGLGLRLIYFSYDVKMKEKGDIPEGYSVSREKKERFSLILESASTNQTSMYLCASKTAGARTGELFFGEGSRLTVL.

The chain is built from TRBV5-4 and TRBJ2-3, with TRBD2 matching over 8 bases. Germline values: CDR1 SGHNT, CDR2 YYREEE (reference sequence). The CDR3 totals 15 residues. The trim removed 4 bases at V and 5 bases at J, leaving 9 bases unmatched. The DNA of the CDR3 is TGTGCCAGCAGCAATCGGCGGGGGGAGCAAGATACGCAGTATTTT. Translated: CASSNRRGEQDTQYF. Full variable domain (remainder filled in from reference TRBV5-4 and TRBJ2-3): ETGVTQSPTHLIKTRGQQVTLRCSSQSGHNTVSWYQQALGQGPQFIFQYYREEENGRGNFPPRFSGLQFPNYSSELNVNALELDDSALYLCASSNRRGEQDTQYFGPGTRLTVL.

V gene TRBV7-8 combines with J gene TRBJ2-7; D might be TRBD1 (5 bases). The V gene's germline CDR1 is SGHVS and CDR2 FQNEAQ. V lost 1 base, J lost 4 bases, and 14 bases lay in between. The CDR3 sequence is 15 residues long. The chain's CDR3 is CASSLVRAKGYEQYF. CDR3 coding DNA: TGTGCCAGCAGCTTAGTCAGGGCCAAGGGTTACGAGCAGTACTTC.

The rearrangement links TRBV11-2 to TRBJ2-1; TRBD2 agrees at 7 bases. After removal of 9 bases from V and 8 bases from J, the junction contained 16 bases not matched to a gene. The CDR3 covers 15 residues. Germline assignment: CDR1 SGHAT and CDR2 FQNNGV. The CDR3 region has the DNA TGTGCCAGAATGGCGGGACTACTCCTAGAGGATGAGCAGTTCTTC. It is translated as CARMAGLLLEDEQFF.

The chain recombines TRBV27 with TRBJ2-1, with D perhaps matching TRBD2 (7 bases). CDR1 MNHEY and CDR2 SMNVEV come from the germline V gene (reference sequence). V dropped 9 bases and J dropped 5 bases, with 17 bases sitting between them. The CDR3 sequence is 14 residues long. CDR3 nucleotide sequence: TGTGCCAGTTTCAAGAGGGGGGGCCACAATGAGCAGTTCTTC. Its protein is CASFKRGGHNEQFF.

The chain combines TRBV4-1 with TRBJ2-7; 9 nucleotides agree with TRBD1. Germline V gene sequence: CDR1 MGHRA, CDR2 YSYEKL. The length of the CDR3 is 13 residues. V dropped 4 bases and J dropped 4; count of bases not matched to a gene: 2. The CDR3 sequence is CASSRTGEYEQYF. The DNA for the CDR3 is TGCGCCAGCAGCCGGACAGGGGAATACGAGCAGTACTTC.

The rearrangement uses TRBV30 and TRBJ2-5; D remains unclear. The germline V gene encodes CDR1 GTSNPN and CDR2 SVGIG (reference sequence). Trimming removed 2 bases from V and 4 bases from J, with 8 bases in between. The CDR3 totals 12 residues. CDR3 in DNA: TGTGCCTGGAGTCCAGTTGCAGAGACCCAGTACTTC. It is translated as CAWSPVAETQYF.

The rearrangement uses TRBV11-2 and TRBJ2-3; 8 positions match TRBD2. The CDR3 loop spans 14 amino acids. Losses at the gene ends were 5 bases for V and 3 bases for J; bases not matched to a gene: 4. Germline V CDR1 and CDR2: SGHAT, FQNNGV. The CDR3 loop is CASSPGGATDTQYF. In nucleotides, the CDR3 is TGTGCCAGCAGCCCGGGGGGGGCTACAGATACGCAGTATTTT.

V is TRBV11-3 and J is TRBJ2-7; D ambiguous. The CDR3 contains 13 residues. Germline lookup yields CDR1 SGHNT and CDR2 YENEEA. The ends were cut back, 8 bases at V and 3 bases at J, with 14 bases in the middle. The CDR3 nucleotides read TGTGCCAGCGAATCATGGGCTCACTACGAGCAGTACTTC. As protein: CASESWAHYEQYF. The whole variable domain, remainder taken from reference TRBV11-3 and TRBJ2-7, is EAGVVQSPRYKIIEKKQPVAFWCNPISGHNTLYWYLQNLGQGPELLIRYENEEAVDDSQLPKDRFSAERLKGVDSTLKIQPAELGDSAVYLCASESWAHYEQYFGPGTRLTVT.

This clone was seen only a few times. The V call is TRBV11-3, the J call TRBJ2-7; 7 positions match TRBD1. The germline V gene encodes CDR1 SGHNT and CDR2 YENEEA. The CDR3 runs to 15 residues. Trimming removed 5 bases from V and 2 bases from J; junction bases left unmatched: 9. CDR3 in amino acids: CASSRGQPLTYEQYF. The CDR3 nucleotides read TGTGCCAGCAGCCGGGGACAGCCTCTAACCTACGAGCAGTACTTC.

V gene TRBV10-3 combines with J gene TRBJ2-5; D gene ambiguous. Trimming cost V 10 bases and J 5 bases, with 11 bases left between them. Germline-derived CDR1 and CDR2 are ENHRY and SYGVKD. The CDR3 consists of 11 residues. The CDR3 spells CATLMEETQYF. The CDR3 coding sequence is TGTGCCACCCTCATGGAGGAGACCCAGTACTTC.

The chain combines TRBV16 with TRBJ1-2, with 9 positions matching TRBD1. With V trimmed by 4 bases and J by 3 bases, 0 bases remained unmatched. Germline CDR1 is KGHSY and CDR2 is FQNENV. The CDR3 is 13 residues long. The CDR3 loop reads CASSRDRDYGYTF. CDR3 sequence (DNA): TGTGCCAGCAGCCGGGACAGGGACTATGGCTACACCTTC.

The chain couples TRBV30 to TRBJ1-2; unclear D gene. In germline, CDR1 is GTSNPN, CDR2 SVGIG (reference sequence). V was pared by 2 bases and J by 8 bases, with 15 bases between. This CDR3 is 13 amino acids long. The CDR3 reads CAWSNRAAGGYTF. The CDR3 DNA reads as TGTGCCTGGAGTAACCGGGCCGCGGGGGGCTACACCTTC.

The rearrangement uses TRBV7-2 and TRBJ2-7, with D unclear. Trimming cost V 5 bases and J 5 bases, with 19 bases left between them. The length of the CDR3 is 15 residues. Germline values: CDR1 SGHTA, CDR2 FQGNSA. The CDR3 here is CASSHPFGLVNEQYF. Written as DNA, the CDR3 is TGTGCCAGCAGCCACCCTTTCGGTCTAGTGAACGAGCAGTACTTC.

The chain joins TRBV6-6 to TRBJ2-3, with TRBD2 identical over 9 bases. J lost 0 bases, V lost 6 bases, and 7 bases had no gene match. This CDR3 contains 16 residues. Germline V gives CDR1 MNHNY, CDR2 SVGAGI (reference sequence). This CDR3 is CASRPPSGESTDTQYF. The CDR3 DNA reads TGTGCCAGCAGACCCCCTAGCGGGGAGAGCACAGATACGCAGTATTTT.

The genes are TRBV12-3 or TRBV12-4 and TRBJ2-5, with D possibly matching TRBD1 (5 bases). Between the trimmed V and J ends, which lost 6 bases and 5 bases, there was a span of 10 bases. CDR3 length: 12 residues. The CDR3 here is CASRLRDETQYF. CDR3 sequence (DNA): TGTGCCAGCAGGCTCAGGGATGAGACCCAGTACTTC.

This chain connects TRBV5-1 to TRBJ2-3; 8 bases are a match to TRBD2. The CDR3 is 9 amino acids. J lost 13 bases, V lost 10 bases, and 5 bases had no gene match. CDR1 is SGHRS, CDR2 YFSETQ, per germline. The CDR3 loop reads CAGGGQKYF. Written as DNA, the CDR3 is TGCGCCGGCGGGGGGCAGAAGTATTTT.